This T cell receptor beta chain was recovered during a study of blood T cell repertoires in COVID-19. In the original processing: Estimation of nucleated cell counts was performed using reference gene primer amplification. Only in-frame clones appear in the TCRdb table, and some are missing; sequencing was by immunoSEQ multiplex PCR. D and trimming come from the DNA, and the V and J calls and clone size come from that table. The sample has 200,000 to 250,000 clones; 84% are singletons. This CDR3 spans 15 amino acids. Germline V lookup: CDR1 SNHLY, CDR2 FYNNEI. Trimming cost V 3 bases and J 3 bases, with 13 bases left between them.

The source material was peripheral blood. The V gene is TRBV2, the J gene TRBJ2-3; perhaps TRBD2 as D (5 bases). The receptor comes from a human donor in a cohort sampled during active COVID-19. The CDR3 reads CASSDLGEGTDTQYF. In DNA, the CDR3 is TGTGCCAGCAGTGATTTGGGAGAAGGGACAGATACGCAGTATTTT.